Listed below are T cell receptor beta chains from one sample, sequenced in a study of OX40 agonist ivuxolimab in advanced cancers. Assay used: immunoSEQ multiplex PCR; TCRdb lists only in-frame clones, some missing. The sample carries 70,000 to 75,000 clones, roughly 88% recorded once. The starting material was CD4+ or CD8+ T cells sorted from blood, obtained in a trial of the OX40 agonist ivuxolimab. All receptors come from an adult with an advanced solid tumor such as melanoma, head and neck, liver or kidney cancer. Each CDR3 is given with its conserved first and last residue. The order of the fields is D gene, V gene, J gene, CDR3 protein, CDR3 DNA. A D gene is named only where the DNA matches it firmly.

>NA|TRBV7-2|TRBJ1-2
CASSLVTYGYTF
TGTGCCAGCAGCTTAGTTACCTATGGCTACACCTTC
>TRBD1|TRBV9|TRBJ2-7
CASSVVDRVGEQYF
TGTGCCAGCAGCGTAGTTGACAGGGTGGGCGAGCAGTACTTC
>NA|TRBV5-6|TRBJ2-3
CASSLGPRQGTDTQYF
TGTGCCAGCAGCTTAGGCCCCCGACAGGGCACAGATACGCAGTATTTT
>TRBD2|TRBV27|TRBJ2-5
CASSLSPSSGRRETQYF
TGTGCCAGCAGTTTGTCCCCTTCTAGCGGGAGGCGTGAGACCCAGTACTTC
>NA|TRBV13|TRBJ1-5
CASSLGGGPNQPQHF
TGTGCCAGCAGCTTAGGCGGGGGCCCTAATCAGCCCCAGCATTTT
>NA|TRBV6-6|TRBJ1-1
CASSYSGEAFF
TGTGCCAGCAGTTACTCTGGTGAAGCTTTCTTT
>NA|TRBV19|TRBJ1-4
CASSFRQSRDEKLFF
TGTGCCAGTAGTTTCAGACAGTCTCGGGATGAAAAACTGTTTTTT
>TRBD1|TRBV11-2|TRBJ2-7
CASSLDEAGGIYEQYF
TGTGCCAGCAGCTTAGATGAGGCAGGGGGCATCTACGAGCAGTACTTC
>TRBD2|TRBV7-3|TRBJ2-1
CASSLTSGGNEQFF
TGTGCCAGCAGCTTAACTAGCGGGGGGAATGAGCAGTTCTTC
>TRBD1|TRBV4-1|TRBJ1-2
CASSLSLRGQANYGYTF
TGCGCCAGCAGCCTTTCTTTGAGGGGGCAGGCTAACTATGGCTACACCTTC
>TRBD2|TRBV9|TRBJ2-1
CASSPSLAGAYNEQFF
TGTGCCAGCTCCCCCTCGTTAGCGGGGGCCTACAATGAGCAGTTCTTC
>NA|TRBV6-1|TRBJ1-2
CASMPGYGGSYGYTF
TGTGCCAGCATGCCGGGGTATGGGGGGTCCTATGGCTACACCTTC
>NA|TRBV7-9|TRBJ1-3
CASSLGSAGNTIYF
TGTGCCAGCAGCTTAGGGTCAGCTGGAAACACCATATATTTT
>NA|TRBV28|TRBJ1-5
CASSRQVQGQPQHF
TGTGCCAGCAGTAGACAGGTTCAAGGTCAGCCCCAGCATTTT
>NA|TRBV7-2|TRBJ2-5
CASSLVGPGRLKETQYF
TGTGCCAGCAGCTTAGTTGGGCCGGGACGTCTAAAAGAGACCCAGTACTTC
>TRBD1|TRBV4-1|TRBJ1-4
CASSQWTGVGEKLFF
TGCGCCAGCAGCCAATGGACAGGGGTAGGGGAAAAACTGTTTTTT